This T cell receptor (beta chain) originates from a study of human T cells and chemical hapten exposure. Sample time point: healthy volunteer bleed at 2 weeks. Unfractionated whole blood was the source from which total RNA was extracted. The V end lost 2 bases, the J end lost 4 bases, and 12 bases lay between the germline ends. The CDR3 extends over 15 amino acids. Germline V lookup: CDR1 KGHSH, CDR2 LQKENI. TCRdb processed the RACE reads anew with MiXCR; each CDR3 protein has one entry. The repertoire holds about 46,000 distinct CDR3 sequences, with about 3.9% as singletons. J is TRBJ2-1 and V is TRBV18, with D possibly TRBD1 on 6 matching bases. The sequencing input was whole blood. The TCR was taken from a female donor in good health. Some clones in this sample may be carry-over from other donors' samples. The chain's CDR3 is CASSPTGWGYNEQFF. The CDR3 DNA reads TGTGCCAGCTCACCAACAGGGTGGGGGTACAATGAGCAGTTCTTC.